The clone carrying this T cell receptor beta chain has just a few counts. This sample stems from a study of blood T cell repertoires in COVID-19. The overall study: Whether acute or convalescent, the COVID-19 samples came from the United States, Italy and Spain. T cells, B-cell-depleted T cells, or PBMCs provided the cDNA or gDNA that served as material.

In the authors' workflow: Amplification of reference gene primers provided the estimated nucleated cell counts. Measured with immunoSEQ multiplex PCR; TCRdb has only the in-frame clones, and not every one. D and trimming come from the DNA, and the V and J calls and clone size come from that table. Counted here are around 78,000 clones, 80% to 90% occurring once; the ten biggest clones make up less than 35%. The specimen was peripheral blood. The TCR originated in a man in his fifties with active or convalescent COVID-19.

The CDR3 reads CASSQARGGYNEQFF. Here the CDR3 DNA reads TGCGCCAGCAGCCAAGCACGGGGAGGGTACAATGAGCAGTTCTTC. The chain is built from TRBV4-1 and TRBJ2-1; 7 positions agree with TRBD2. This CDR3 has 15 residues. Germline lookup yields CDR1 MGHRA and CDR2 YSYEKL. After removal of 1 base from V and 4 bases from J, the junction contained 4 bases not matched to a gene.